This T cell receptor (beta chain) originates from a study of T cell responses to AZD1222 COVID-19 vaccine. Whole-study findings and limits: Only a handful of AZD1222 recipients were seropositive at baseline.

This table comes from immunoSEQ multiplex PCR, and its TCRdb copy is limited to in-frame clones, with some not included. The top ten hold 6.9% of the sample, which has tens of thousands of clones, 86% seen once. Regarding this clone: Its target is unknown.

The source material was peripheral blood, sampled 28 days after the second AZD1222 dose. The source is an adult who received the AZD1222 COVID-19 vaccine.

CDR3 in DNA: TGTGCCAGCAGGAGGGACAGGGTGGCCACAGATACGCAGTATTTT. Translation: CASRRDRVATDTQYF. The J gene is TRBJ2-3, the V gene TRBV2; 9 nucleotides align to TRBD1. This CDR3 has 15 residues. Germline V CDR1 and CDR2: SNHLY, FYNNEI. The junction had 6 bases not matched to a gene; V was cut back by 6 bases and J by 2 bases.